Each of the 32 T cell receptor beta chains below was sequenced from the same sample in a study of low-dose radiotherapy and immunotherapy resistance in tumors. Documented time point: before trial treatment. TRAV- and TRBV-specific primers primed first-strand cDNA, covering alpha and beta chains. Both a constant-region primer and a V-primer adapter served to amplify TCRs across roughly 20 PCR cycles. TCRdb re-analysed the reads in MiXCR, keeping a single row per CDR3 protein. Altogether 60,000 to 75,000 distinct CDR3 sequences are present, approximately 25% being singletons, with the ten largest covering about 6.6%. The sequenced sample was PBMCs, obtained before treatment. The receptor set was obtained from a male donor with rectosigmoid adenocarcinoma.

The rearrangement uses TRBV18 and TRBJ2-1; D assignment may be TRBD1 or TRBD2 (5 bases each). This CDR3 is 15 amino acids long. Looked up from germline, CDR1 is KGHSH and CDR2 is LQKENI. Trimming took 3 bases from V and 4 from J, leaving 13 bases between them. The CDR3 reads CASSPSGTAYNEQFF. The CDR3 DNA reads TGTGCCAGCTCACCCTCCGGGACCGCATACAATGAGCAGTTCTTC.

Note on this clonotype: A far larger clone lies a single base away; this is likely a read error. This chain uses TRBV15 with TRBJ2-1, with D possibly called TRBD1 or TRBD2 (5 bases each). The CDR3 runs to 16 residues. V lost 1 base to trimming and J lost 10 bases, with 20 bases between them. The germline CDR1 and CDR2 sequences are LNHNV and YYDKDF (reference sequence). The CDR3 coding sequence is TGTGCCACCAGCAGAGTTCGAACAGGAGGACGATACGAGCAGTTCTTC. Translating it yields CATSRVRTGGRYEQFF.

This clonotype was detected ten times or more. The gene calls are TRBV18 and TRBJ2-3; 11 nucleotides align to TRBD2. The CDR3 is 17 residues long. After removal of 0 bases from V and 5 bases from J, the junction contained 7 bases not matched to a gene. Germline-derived CDR1 and CDR2 are KGHSH and LQKENI. The CDR3, as DNA: TGTGCCAGCTCACCACCGGAGACTAGCGGGGTTGTAGATACGCAGTATTTT. Protein product: CASSPPETSGVVDTQYF.

This clonotype was observed many times. The CDR3 protein is CAIGTGDDQPQHF. CDR3 nucleotides: TGTGCCATCGGGACAGGGGACGATCAGCCCCAGCATTTT. This chain uses TRBV10-3 with TRBJ1-5; 10 bases line up with TRBD1. The length of the CDR3 is 13 residues. CDR1 is ENHRY, CDR2 SYGVKD, per germline. The V and J ends lost 8 bases and 5 bases, in that order; junction bases with no gene match: 3.

This sequence joins TRBV10-2 and TRBJ1-5; tentative D call: TRBD1 (5 bases). The length of the CDR3 is 14 residues. The germline gives CDR1 WSHSY, CDR2 SAAADI. Between the trimmed V and J ends, which lost 4 bases and 2 bases, there was a span of 9 bases. The CDR3 loop reads CASSAGRGNQPQHF. CDR3 bases: TGCGCCAGCAGTGCGGGCAGGGGCAATCAGCCCCAGCATTTT.

This clonotype has ten or more counts. This rearrangement joins TRBV7-9 to TRBJ2-7, with no clear D. Trimming pared 2 bases from V and 0 bases from J, leaving 11 bases between. Germline values: CDR1 SEHNR, CDR2 FQNEAQ (reference sequence). CDR3 length: 15 residues. The CDR3 DNA sequence: TGTGCCAGCAGCTTATCAGAGTCGGGCTCCTACGAGCAGTACTTC. Translated: CASSLSESGSYEQYF.

This clonotype was counted a few times. A far larger clone is a single base away, which makes a read error likely. J is TRBJ2-5 and V is TRBV28; 7 bases line up with TRBD2. Germline CDR1 MDHEN, CDR2 SYDVKM. The CDR3 length is 14 residues. J was trimmed by 11 bases and V by 4 bases; bases with no gene match: 13. The chain's CDR3 is CASSSGGSYNEQYF. The CDR3 DNA follows: TGTGCCAGCAGTTCGGGAGGATCCTACAATGAGCAGTACTTC.

In regard to this clonotype: This probably arose from a read error, given a far larger clone one base away. The chain carries TRBV28 and TRBJ2-5, with TRBD2 matching 10 bases. The DNA end favors TRBJ2-7, so the J call may be wrong. Germline V gene sequence: CDR1 MDHEN, CDR2 SYDVKM. The CDR3 is 15 amino acids. The CDR3 loop reads CASSSTSGNTYEQYF. The CDR3 nucleotides are TGTGCCAGCAGTTCCACTAGCGGGAACACCTACGAGCAGTACTTC.

This clonotype was recorded at least ten times. The J gene is TRBJ2-2, the V gene TRBV7-2, with TRBD2 identical over 10 bases. Germline assignment: CDR1 SGHTA and CDR2 FQGNSA. After removal of 3 bases from V and 2 bases from J, the junction contained 6 bases not matched to a gene. This CDR3 contains 17 residues. Here the CDR3 DNA reads TGTGCCAGCAGCTTGGTCGGACTAGCGGATAACACCGGGGAGCTGTTTTTT. This sequence encodes CASSLVGLADNTGELFF.

This clonotype showed up many times. The V call is TRBV12-3 or TRBV12-4, the J call TRBJ2-2; perhaps TRBD1 as D (5 bases). V was shortened by 4 bases and J by 1 base, with 7 bases between the two germline ends. This CDR3 has 14 residues. DNA for the CDR3: TGTGCCAGCAGTTCGCAGGGGAACACCGGGGAGCTGTTTTTT. Protein: CASSSQGNTGELFF.

The chain joins TRBV6-5 to TRBJ1-6; D ambiguous. CDR1 and CDR2 from the germline V gene are MNHEY and SVGAGI. V was clipped by 7 bases and J by 4 bases, with 5 bases between them. The CDR3 covers 12 residues. CDR3 residues: CASKEYNSPLHF. The CDR3 region has the DNA TGTGCCAGCAAGGAGTATAATTCACCCCTCCACTTT.

For this clonotype: Because it lacks the conserved phenylalanine or tryptophan at the end, this CDR3 is likely a read error. The V and J genes are TRBV28 and TRBJ1-6; no clear D. CDR1 is MDHEN and CDR2 is SYDVKM in the germline V gene. The CDR3 consists of 12 residues. Trimming stripped 8 bases from V and 8 bases from J, with 10 bases between. CDR3 DNA sequence: TGTGCCAGCCGTTACGGCTATTCACCCCTCCACTCT. Its protein is CASRYGYSPLHS.

This chain joins TRBV5-4 and TRBJ2-2; D gene uncertain. Trimming cost V 0 bases and J 3 bases, with 6 bases left between them. The CDR3 covers 14 residues. Per germline, CDR1 SGHNT and CDR2 YYREEE (reference sequence). CDR3 sequence: CASSLGGDTGELFF. CDR3 DNA sequence: TGTGCCAGCAGCTTGGGGGGTGACACCGGGGAGCTGTTTTTT.

Of note for this clonotype: A far larger clone is one base from this, pointing to a likely read error. This sequence joins TRBV24-1 and TRBJ2-7; 7 bases align to TRBD1. Germline-derived CDR1 and CDR2 are KGHDR and SFDVKD. Trimming removed 6 bases from V and 7 bases from J; junction bases left unmatched: 14. The CDR3 extends over 15 amino acids. DNA for the CDR3: TGTGCCACCAGTTTAGGGGGCCCACTTTACAATGAGCAGTACTTC. Residues: CATSLGGPLYNEQYF.

Of note for this clonotype: A read error is possible here, since a much larger clone lies one base away. The chain is built from TRBV7-6 and TRBJ2-5; tentatively, D is TRBD2 (5 bases). CDR1 is SGHVS and CDR2 is FNYEAQ in the germline V gene. The CDR3 runs to 14 residues. The CDR3 spells CASCLAPDGKTQYF. CDR3 sequence (DNA): TGTGCCAGCTGCTTAGCGCCCGATGGGAAGACCCAGTACTTC.

This clonotype was detected ten times or more. This sequence joins TRBV5-1 and TRBJ2-1, with 10 bases fitting TRBD2. Germline V CDR1 and CDR2: SGHRS, YFSETQ. The CDR3 has 18 residues. With V trimmed by 3 bases and J by 6 bases, 15 bases remained unmatched. This CDR3 is CASSWMDPSGSGGNEQFF. CDR3 DNA sequence: TGCGCCAGCAGCTGGATGGACCCTAGCGGGAGTGGGGGCAATGAGCAGTTCTTC.

Turning to this clonotype: A far larger clone is just one base off, so this is likely a read error. The chain couples TRBV12-2 to TRBJ1-1; the D call of TRBD1 is as the table states it, not checked on the DNA. TRBV12-2 is assigned pseudogene status. CDR3 length: 14 residues. The CDR3 DNA reads as TGTGCCAGCAGGGGGTTTCGAGACAGACCTGAAGCTTTCTTT. This encodes CASRGFRDRPEAFF.

This clonotype has a count of ten or more. The V gene is TRBV18, the J gene TRBJ1-4; possible D gene TRBD1, 6 bases. The V gene lost 3 bases and the J gene lost 7 bases, with 15 bases spanning the gap. The CDR3 is 15 residues long. Germline loops: CDR1 KGHSH, CDR2 LQKENI. CDR3 DNA sequence: TGTGCCAGCTCACCCCTACCGAGGGGGAGTGAAAAACTGTTTTTT. This gives the protein CASSPLPRGSEKLFF.

In its sample, this clonotype was seen a few times. The rearrangement links TRBV30 to TRBJ1-6; D is perhaps TRBD1 (5 bases). The CDR3 runs 12 residues. Germline lookup yields CDR1 GTSNPN and CDR2 SVGIG (reference sequence). The germline V and J ends were trimmed by 7 bases and 7 bases, with 11 bases remaining between them. CDR3 bases: TGTGCCTTGGGACGGACGAATTCACCCCTCCACTTT. Translating it yields CALGRTNSPLHF.

This sequence joins TRBV4-3 and TRBJ2-5; TRBD1 aligns across 7 bases. Trimming at V came to 3 bases and at J to 4 bases, leaving 11 bases not matched to a gene. The germline V gene has CDR1 LGHNA and CDR2 YSLEER. CDR3 size: 16 residues. The CDR3: CASSQAHGTVRETQYF. The DNA for the CDR3 is TGCGCCAGCAGCCAGGCGCATGGGACAGTGAGAGAGACCCAGTACTTC.

This clonotype was seen many times. The CDR3 is CASSLEQTDTQYF. CDR3 coding DNA: TGTGCCAGCAGCTTAGAACAGACAGATACGCAGTATTTT. V gene TRBV7-9 combines with J gene TRBJ2-3; D remains unclear. The CDR3 length is 13 residues. The ends were cut back, 1 base at V and 3 bases at J, with 5 bases in the middle. CDR1 is SEHNR, CDR2 FQNEAQ, per germline (reference sequence).

CDR3 residues: CSVEDRLAHGYEQYF. In DNA, the CDR3 is TGCAGCGTTGAAGATCGGCTAGCCCACGGCTACGAGCAGTACTTC. V usage is TRBV29-1 and J usage is TRBJ2-7; D is possibly TRBD2 (5 bases). The CDR3 is made up of 15 amino acids. Trimming removed 0 bases from V and 3 bases from J, with 15 bases in between. Germline V gene sequence: CDR1 SQVTM, CDR2 ANQGSEA.

This clonotype was counted ten times or more. This chain joins TRBV11-2 and TRBJ2-2, with D possibly called TRBD1 or TRBD2 (5 bases each). Germline loops: CDR1 SGHAT, CDR2 FQNNGV. The ends were cut back, 0 bases at V and 4 bases at J, with 9 bases in the middle. The CDR3 contains 15 residues. CDR3 region: CASSLEARGTGELFF. The CDR3 region has the DNA TGTGCCAGCAGCTTAGAGGCGAGGGGCACCGGGGAGCTGTTTTTT.

This clonotype was found many times. The rearrangement links TRBV23-1 to TRBJ2-1, with 11 bases lining up with TRBD2. TRBV23-1 is an ORF, and what it does is uncertain. Unmatched junction bases numbered 6, after V lost 6 bases and J lost 8 bases. The CDR3 contains 14 residues. CDR3 nucleotides: TGCGCCAGCAGGAGACTAGCGGGACTCTATGAGCAGTTCTTC. Protein sequence: CASRRLAGLYEQFF.

The table lists this clonotype with many counts. This chain links TRBV4-3 with TRBJ1-1; D is perhaps TRBD1 (5 bases). Germline V gene lookup returns CDR1 LGHNA and CDR2 YSLEER. Trimming took 2 bases from V and 1 from J, leaving 14 bases between them. The CDR3 loop spans 16 amino acids. The CDR3 DNA is TGCGCCAGCAGCCAACAAAGAACCACAGGGAACACTGAAGCTTTCTTT. Protein product: CASSQQRTTGNTEAFF.

This clonotype has at least ten counts. The genes are TRBV2 and TRBJ2-7, with 8 bases that match TRBD2. J lost 3 bases, V lost 5 bases, and 0 bases had no gene match. The CDR3 is 12 amino acids. CDR1 SNHLY and CDR2 FYNNEI come from the germline V gene. The CDR3 loop is CASSRGGYEQYF. For the CDR3, the DNA is TGTGCCAGCAGTCGGGGGGGCTACGAGCAGTACTTC.

This clonotype turned up a few times. The rearrangement uses TRBV18 and TRBJ2-3; D gene ambiguous. Germline CDR1 and CDR2: KGHSH and LQKENI. This CDR3 is built from 14 residues. Trimming pared 4 bases from V and 4 bases from J, leaving 12 bases between. This CDR3 reads CASSQGGGPDTQYF. The CDR3 DNA reads as TGTGCCAGCTCACAGGGTGGTGGACCAGATACGCAGTATTTT.

There are many counts of this clonotype. The CDR3 nucleotides are TGTGCCACCAGTGATCGTCAACTAGGGACTAGCGGGGGGGTATACAATGAGCAGTTCTTC. Translating gives CATSDRQLGTSGGVYNEQFF. The chain recombines TRBV24-1 with TRBJ2-1; 16 bases are a match to TRBD2. Germline values: CDR1 KGHDR, CDR2 SFDVKD. The CDR3 loop spans 20 amino acids. V lost 3 bases, J lost 4 bases, and 11 bases stayed unmatched.

The chain recombines TRBV10-3 with TRBJ1-2, with a weak D call TRBD1 (5 bases). CDR1 ENHRY and CDR2 SYGVKD come from the germline V gene. V lost 3 bases, J lost 6 bases, and 11 bases lay in between. CDR3 length: 13 amino acids. The CDR3 DNA sequence: TGTGCCATCAGTGAAGTAGGGACCCATGGCTACACCTTC. It encodes CAISEVGTHGYTF.

The rearrangement joins TRBV6-2 or TRBV6-3 to TRBJ1-6; tentative D call: TRBD1 (5 bases). Trimming stripped 7 bases from V and 7 bases from J, with 17 bases between. Germline CDR1 is MNHEY and CDR2 is SVGEGT. The CDR3 is made up of 15 amino acids. CDR3: CASTLGRAGNSPLHF. CDR3 DNA sequence: TGTGCCAGCACCCTCGGCCGGGCAGGGAATTCACCCCTCCACTTT.

This clonotype rates as medium-sized. The V and J genes are TRBV5-8 and TRBJ2-4, with 10 bases that match TRBD2. Germline lookup yields CDR1 SGHTS and CDR2 YDEGEE. The CDR3 spans 18 residues. V shed 6 bases and J 6 bases; nucleotides not matched to a gene: 18. The CDR3 nucleotides read TGTGCCAGCACCAAGGCCGGGGCTAGCGGGGGTGGAGTAAACATTCAGTACTTC. This sequence encodes CASTKAGASGGGVNIQYF.

This clonotype has ten or more counts. V and J are TRBV10-1 and TRBJ1-2; 7 nucleotides match TRBD1. The length of the CDR3 is 13 residues. The junction had 7 bases not matched to a gene; V was cut back by 5 bases and J by 7 bases. Germline-derived CDR1 and CDR2 are WNHNN and SYGVQD (reference sequence). CDR3 in amino acids: CASSPDREIGYTF. The CDR3 DNA is TGCGCCAGCAGTCCTGACAGGGAGATTGGCTACACCTTC.